The present T cell receptor beta chain was sequenced within a study of blood T cells in healthy people across ages. Whole-study results and caveats: In long-lived donors, naive CD4+ cell counts and diversity exceeded those of aged donors.

Through a sample-barcoded 5' primer and a J-beta primer mix, a second PCR was run for about 6 to 11 cycles. Template switching added a 12-random-nucleotide identifier to every cDNA molecule. One entry per CDR3 protein, called by TCRdb with MiXCR from the 5' RACE reads. The table shows hundreds of thousands of distinct CDR3 sequences, with more than 45% occurring only once. CDR1 is LNHNV, CDR2 YYDKDF, per germline (reference sequence). This CDR3 has 14 residues. Trimming cost V 8 bases and J 7 bases, with 20 bases left between them. Peripheral blood samples of 7.5 to 10 milliliters were drawn from each donor. PBMCs were isolated at a quantity of at least 7 million per sample. About this clonotype: Antigen specificity is unknown.

The TCR comes from an older man in good health. V is TRBV15 and J is TRBJ2-5; D may correspond to TRBD1 or TRBD2 (6 bases each). Sequenced sample: blood. The CDR3 here is CATRESGEAATQYF. For the CDR3, the DNA is TGTGCCACCCGAGAGTCAGGGGAGGCCGCGACCCAGTACTTC.